The T cell receptor beta chain under discussion was sequenced for a study of blood T cell repertoires in COVID-19. Study details: Sample material is recorded as cDNA or gDNA derived from T cells, B-cell-depleted T cells, or PBMCs.

Original handling: Amplification with reference gene primers provided the estimates of nucleated cell counts. The protocol was immunoSEQ multiplex PCR, while the TCRdb copy is restricted to in-frame clones and leaves out a portion. Clonal size and the V and J genes are those of that table, whereas D and trimming came from the DNA. The data hold around 210,000 clones, with around 90% observed a single time. The CDR3 contains 12 residues. The germline V gene encodes CDR1 SGHRS and CDR2 YFSETQ. Trimming shortened V by 0 bases and J by 11 bases, and 9 bases separated the two germline ends. Sample: peripheral blood. The clonotype was recovered from a man aged 18 to 30 with active or convalescent COVID-19. V is TRBV5-1 and J is TRBJ2-1; weak D call: TRBD2 (6 bases). This CDR3 reads CASSLVAGQQFF. CDR3 nucleotides: TGCGCCAGCAGCTTGGTCGCGGGGCAGCAGTTCTTC.